This TCR beta chain was recorded in a study of a mutant IDH1 vaccine in newly diagnosed glioma. Study overall: Treatment recipients were approximately 62% male and around 38% female, and their mean age was roughly 44 years. Prior therapy was radiotherapy, temozolomide, or both; most received both.

Indicated time point: baseline, week 1 (first vaccination visit). Treatment in this sample: pre-vaccination baseline after standard-of-care therapy. The astrocytomas were IDH1-mutant, ATRX-negative, and WHO grade 3 or 4. The germline V gene encodes CDR1 MDHEN and CDR2 SYDVKM. V trimming: 7 bases; J trimming: 0 bases; junction bases outside the gene matches: 3. The length of the CDR3 is 14 residues. TCRdb's table, derived via immunoSEQ multiplex PCR, lists solely in-frame clones and lacks some. The sample carries about 98,000 clones, 85% to 90% recorded once. The clonotype originates from a woman in her 50s with glioma. The material was PBMCs, obtained from a glioma patient treated with radiotherapy, temozolomide or both. The chain joins TRBV28 to TRBJ2-7; 10 bases match TRBD2. CDR3 sequence: CASIPSGSSYEQYF. In DNA form, the CDR3 reads TGTGCCAGCATCCCTAGCGGGAGCTCCTACGAGCAGTACTTC.